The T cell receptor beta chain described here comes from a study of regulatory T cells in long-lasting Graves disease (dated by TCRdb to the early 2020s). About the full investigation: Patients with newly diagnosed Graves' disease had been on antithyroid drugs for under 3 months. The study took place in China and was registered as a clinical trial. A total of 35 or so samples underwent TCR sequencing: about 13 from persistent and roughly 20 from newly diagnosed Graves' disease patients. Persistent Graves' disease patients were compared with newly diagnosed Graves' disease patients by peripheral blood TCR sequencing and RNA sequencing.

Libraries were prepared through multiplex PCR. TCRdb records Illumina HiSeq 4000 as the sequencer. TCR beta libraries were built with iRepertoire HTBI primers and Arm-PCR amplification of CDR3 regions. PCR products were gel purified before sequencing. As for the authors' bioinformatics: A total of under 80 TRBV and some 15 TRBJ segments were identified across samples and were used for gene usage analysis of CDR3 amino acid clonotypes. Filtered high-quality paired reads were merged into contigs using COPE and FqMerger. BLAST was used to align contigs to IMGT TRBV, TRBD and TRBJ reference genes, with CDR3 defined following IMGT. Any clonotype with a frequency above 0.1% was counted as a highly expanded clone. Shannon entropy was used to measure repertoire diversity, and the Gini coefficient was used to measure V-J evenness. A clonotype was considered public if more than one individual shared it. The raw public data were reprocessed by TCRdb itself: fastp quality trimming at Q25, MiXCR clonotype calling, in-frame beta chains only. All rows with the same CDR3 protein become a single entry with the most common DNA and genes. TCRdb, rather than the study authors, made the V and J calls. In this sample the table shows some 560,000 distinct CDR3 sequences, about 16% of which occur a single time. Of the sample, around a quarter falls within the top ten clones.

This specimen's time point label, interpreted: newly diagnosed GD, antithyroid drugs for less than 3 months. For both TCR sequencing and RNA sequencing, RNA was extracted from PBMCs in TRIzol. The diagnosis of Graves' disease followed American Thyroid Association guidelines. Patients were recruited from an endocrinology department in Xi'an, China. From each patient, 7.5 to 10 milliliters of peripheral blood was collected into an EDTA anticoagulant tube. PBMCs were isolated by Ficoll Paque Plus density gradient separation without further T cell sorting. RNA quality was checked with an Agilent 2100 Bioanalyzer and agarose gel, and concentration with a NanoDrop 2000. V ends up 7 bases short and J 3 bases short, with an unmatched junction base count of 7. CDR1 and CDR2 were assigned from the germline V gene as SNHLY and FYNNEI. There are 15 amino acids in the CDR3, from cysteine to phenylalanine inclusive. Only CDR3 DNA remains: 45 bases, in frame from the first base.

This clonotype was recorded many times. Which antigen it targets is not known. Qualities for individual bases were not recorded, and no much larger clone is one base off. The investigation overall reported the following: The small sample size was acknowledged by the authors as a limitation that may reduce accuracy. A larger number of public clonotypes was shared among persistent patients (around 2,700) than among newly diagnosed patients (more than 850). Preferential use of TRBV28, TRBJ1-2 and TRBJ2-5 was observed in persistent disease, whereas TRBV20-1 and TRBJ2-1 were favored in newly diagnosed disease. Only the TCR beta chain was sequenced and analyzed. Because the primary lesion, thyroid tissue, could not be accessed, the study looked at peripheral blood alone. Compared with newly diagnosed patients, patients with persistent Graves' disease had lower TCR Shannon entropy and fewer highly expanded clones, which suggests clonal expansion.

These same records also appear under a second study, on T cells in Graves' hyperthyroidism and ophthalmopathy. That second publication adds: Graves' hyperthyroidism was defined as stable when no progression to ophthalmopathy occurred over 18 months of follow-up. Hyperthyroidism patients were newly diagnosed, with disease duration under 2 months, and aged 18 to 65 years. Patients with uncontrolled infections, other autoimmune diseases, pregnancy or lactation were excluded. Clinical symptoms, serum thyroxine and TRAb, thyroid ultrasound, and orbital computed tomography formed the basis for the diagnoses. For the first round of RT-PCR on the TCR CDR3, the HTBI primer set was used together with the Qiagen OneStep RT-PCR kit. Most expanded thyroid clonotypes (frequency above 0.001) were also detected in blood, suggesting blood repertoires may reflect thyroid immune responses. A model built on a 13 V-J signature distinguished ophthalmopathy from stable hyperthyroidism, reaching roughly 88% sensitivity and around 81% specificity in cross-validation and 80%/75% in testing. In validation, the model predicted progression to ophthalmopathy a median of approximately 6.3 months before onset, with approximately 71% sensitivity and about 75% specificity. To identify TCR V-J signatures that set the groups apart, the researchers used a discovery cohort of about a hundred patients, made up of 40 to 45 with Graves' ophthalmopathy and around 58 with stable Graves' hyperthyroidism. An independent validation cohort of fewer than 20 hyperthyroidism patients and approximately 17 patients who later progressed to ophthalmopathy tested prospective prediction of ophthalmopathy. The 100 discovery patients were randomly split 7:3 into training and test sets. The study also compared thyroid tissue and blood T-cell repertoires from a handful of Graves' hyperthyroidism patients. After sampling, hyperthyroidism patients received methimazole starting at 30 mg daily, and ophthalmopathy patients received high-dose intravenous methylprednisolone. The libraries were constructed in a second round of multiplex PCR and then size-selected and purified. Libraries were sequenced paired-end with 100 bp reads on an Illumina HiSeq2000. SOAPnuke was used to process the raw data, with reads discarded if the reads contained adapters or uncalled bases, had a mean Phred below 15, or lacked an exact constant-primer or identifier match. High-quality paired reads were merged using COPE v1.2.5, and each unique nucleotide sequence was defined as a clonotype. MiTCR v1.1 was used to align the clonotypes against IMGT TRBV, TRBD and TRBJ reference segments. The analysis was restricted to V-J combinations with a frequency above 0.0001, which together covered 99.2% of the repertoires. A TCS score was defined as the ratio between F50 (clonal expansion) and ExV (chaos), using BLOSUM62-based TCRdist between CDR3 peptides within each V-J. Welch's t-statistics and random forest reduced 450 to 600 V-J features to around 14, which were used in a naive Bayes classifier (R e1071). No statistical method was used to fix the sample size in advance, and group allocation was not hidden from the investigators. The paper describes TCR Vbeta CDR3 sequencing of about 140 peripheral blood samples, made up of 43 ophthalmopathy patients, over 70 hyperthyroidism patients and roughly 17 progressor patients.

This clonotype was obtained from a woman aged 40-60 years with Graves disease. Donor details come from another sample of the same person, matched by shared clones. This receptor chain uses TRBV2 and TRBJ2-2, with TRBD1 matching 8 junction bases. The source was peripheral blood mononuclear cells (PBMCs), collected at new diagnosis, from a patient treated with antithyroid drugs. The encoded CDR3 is CASTKDRVDTGELFF. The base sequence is TGTGCCAGCACCAAGGACAGGGTCGACACCGGGGAGCTGTTTTTT.